A selection of T cell receptor beta chains follows, all from one sample in a study of blood T cell repertoires in COVID-19. Clones were sequenced by immunoSEQ multiplex PCR, and TCRdb holds only the in-frame ones, with some missing. The sample shows under 100,000 clones, more than 70% of them seen only once. The sequenced sample was peripheral blood. The receptors here all came from a human donor in a cohort sampled during active COVID-19. Each CDR3 is given with its conserved first and last residue. D genes are given only for firm matches. Clone size, where shown, is once, few, many, or a class for clones that have expanded.

J gene	D gene	V gene	clone size	CDR3 protein	CDR3 DNA
TRBJ1-5	-	TRBV7-9	-	CTSSSQGGNQPQHF	TGTACCAGCAGCTCCCAGGGTGGCAATCAGCCCCAGCATTTT
TRBJ2-1	-	TRBV5-6	once	CASSLGGLENNEQFF	TGTGCCAGCAGCTTGGGGGGGCTCGAGAACAATGAGCAGTTCTTC
TRBJ1-2	TRBD1	TRBV6-2/TRBV6-3	-	CASSRTGNGYTF	TGTGCCAGCAGCCGGACAGGGAATGGCTACACCTTC
TRBJ2-3	-	TRBV19	-	CASSIDKGLVDTQYF	TGTGCCAGTAGTATAGATAAGGGGCTCGTAGATACGCAGTATTTT
TRBJ2-5	TRBD2	TRBV4-3	-	CASSQDFSGAGVQETQYF	TGCGCCAGCAGCCAAGATTTTTCGGGAGCGGGGGTCCAAGAGACCCAGTACTTC
TRBJ1-1	-	TRBV4-3	-	CASNTGTTRGTEAFF	TGCGCCAGCAATACCGGGACTACAAGGGGCACTGAAGCTTTCTTT
TRBJ2-7	TRBD2	TRBV27	once	CASRKIGGNSYEQYF	TGTGCCAGCAGAAAAATCGGGGGGAACTCCTACGAGCAGTACTTC
TRBJ1-4	TRBD1	TRBV5-4	few	CASSLDRGSEKLFF	TGTGCCAGCAGCCTCGACAGGGGGAGTGAAAAACTGTTTTTT
TRBJ2-5	-	TRBV27	-	CASSLLGGETQYF	TGTGCCAGCAGTTTACTAGGCGGGGAGACCCAGTACTTC
TRBJ1-1	-	TRBV25-1	-	CASTGRGTEAFF	TGTGCCAGCACCGGGAGGGGGACTGAAGCTTTCTTT
TRBJ1-5	TRBD1	TRBV28	-	CASSIPTGGRNQPQHF	TGTGCCAGCAGTATTCCAACAGGGGGTCGCAATCAGCCCCAGCATTTT
TRBJ1-6	TRBD1	TRBV5-4	-	CASSWGQVNSPLHF	TGTGCCAGCAGCTGGGGACAGGTGAATTCACCCCTCCACTTT
TRBJ1-5	-	TRBV7-2	-	CASSFWGWGEGQPQHF	TGTGCCAGCAGCTTTTGGGGCTGGGGGGAGGGTCAGCCCCAGCATTTT
TRBJ2-3	-	TRBV5-1	-	CASSPPGSQARTDTQYF	TGCGCCAGCAGCCCCCCTGGGTCCCAGGCCCGCACAGATACGCAGTATTTT
TRBJ2-1	TRBD2	TRBV5-1	-	CASRDSGGPYNEQFF	TGCGCCAGCCGAGATAGCGGGGGACCCTACAATGAGCAGTTCTTC
TRBJ2-5	TRBD2	TRBV19	-	CASSAASGGEETQYF	TGTGCCAGTAGTGCCGCTAGCGGGGGCGAGGAGACCCAGTACTTC
TRBJ1-2	-	TRBV14	once	CASSQGGGYGYTF	TGTGCCAGCAGCCAGGGGGGGGGCTATGGCTACACCTTC
TRBJ2-6	-	TRBV28	-	CASGVSGANVLTF	TGTGCCAGCGGAGTTTCTGGGGCCAACGTCCTGACTTTC
TRBJ2-1	TRBD2	TRBV7-2	-	CASSWGGGSYNEQFF	TGTGCCAGCAGCTGGGGCGGGGGCTCCTACAATGAGCAGTTCTTC
TRBJ1-5	TRBD1	TRBV30	-	CAWSRPGQGIQPQHF	TGTGCCTGGAGTAGACCGGGACAGGGGATTCAGCCCCAGCATTTT
TRBJ1-5	-	TRBV6-2/TRBV6-3	-	CASSYLTYQPQHF	TGTGCCAGCAGTTACCTTACTTATCAGCCCCAGCATTTT
TRBJ2-7	-	TRBV11-2	-	CAVRGGSSYEQYF	TGTGCCGTGAGGGGGGGCAGCTCCTACGAGCAGTACTTC
TRBJ1-6	-	TRBV4-1	-	CASSQALNRRTSSYNSPLHF	TGCGCCAGCAGCCAAGCACTAAACAGGAGGACTAGCTCCTATAATTCACCCCTCCACTTT
TRBJ2-1	TRBD1	TRBV18	-	CASSLTSDRVNEQFF	TGTGCCAGCTCACTTACCTCAGACAGGGTAAATGAGCAGTTCTTC
TRBJ1-3	-	TRBV28	-	CASTQGSGNTIYF	TGTGCCAGCACTCAGGGTTCTGGAAACACCATATATTTT
TRBJ2-1	TRBD2	TRBV28	-	CAIEPGLSYNEQFF	TGTGCCATTGAACCGGGACTATCTTACAATGAGCAGTTCTTC
TRBJ1-2	TRBD1	TRBV29-1	-	CSVENVGTGVPYGYTF	TGCAGCGTTGAAAATGTCGGGACAGGGGTCCCCTATGGCTACACCTTC
TRBJ2-1	TRBD2	TRBV6-5	-	CASRSTSAYNEQFF	TGTGCCAGCAGGTCAACTAGCGCGTACAATGAGCAGTTCTTC
TRBJ2-7	-	TRBV27	-	CASSPLAGKYEQYF	TGTGCCAGCAGTCCCCTGGCAGGGAAATACGAGCAGTACTTC
TRBJ1-2	-	TRBV14	-	CASSQVNSNYGYTF	TGTGCCAGCAGCCAAGTCAACAGTAACTATGGCTACACCTTC
TRBJ1-3	-	TRBV30	once	CAWLRGSAGNTIYF	TGTGCCTGGCTTAGGGGGAGTGCTGGAAACACCATATATTTT
TRBJ2-5	-	TRBV6-2/TRBV6-3	-	CASSLATLTPGTQYF	TGTGCCAGCAGCCTAGCTACCCTAACCCCCGGGACCCAGTACTTC
TRBJ1-1	-	TRBV9	-	CASSPRGGGMGTEAFF	TGTGCCAGCAGCCCCCGGGGGGGAGGAATGGGTACTGAAGCTTTCTTT
TRBJ1-1	-	TRBV27	-	CASSLRRGAEAFF	TGTGCCAGCAGTCTCCGGAGGGGAGCTGAAGCTTTCTTT
TRBJ1-2	-	TRBV3-1/TRBV3-2	-	CASSQTSYGYTF	TGTGCCAGCAGCCAAACCAGCTATGGCTACACCTTC
TRBJ2-2	TRBD1	TRBV5-4	-	CASSLDRVDAGELFF	TGTGCCAGCAGCTTAGACAGGGTGGACGCCGGGGAGCTGTTTTTT
TRBJ2-7	TRBD2	TRBV6-5	-	CASSSRLAGAYEQYF	TGTGCCAGCAGTTCCCGACTAGCGGGGGCCTACGAGCAGTACTTC
TRBJ2-1	TRBD2	TRBV20-1	-	CSASGILAASPRRSEQFF	TGCAGTGCTAGTGGGATACTAGCGGCCTCCCCGCGACGGAGTGAGCAGTTCTTC
TRBJ2-5	TRBD1	TRBV7-3	-	CASSATGVQETQYF	TGTGCCAGCAGCGCGACAGGGGTCCAAGAGACCCAGTACTTC
TRBJ2-3	TRBD2	TRBV15	-	CATSRGLAASTDTQYF	TGTGCCACCAGCAGAGGACTAGCGGCAAGCACAGATACGCAGTATTTT
TRBJ2-2	-	TRBV30	-	CAWSVPPGQGTPGELFF	TGTGCCTGGAGTGTACCCCCCGGGCAGGGGACCCCCGGGGAGCTGTTTTTT
TRBJ1-3	-	TRBV4-1	-	CASSQRGLSGNTIYF	TGCGCCAGCAGCCAGCGTGGGCTCTCTGGAAACACCATATATTTT
TRBJ2-5	-	TRBV3-1/TRBV3-2	-	CASSQDRVADQETQYF	TGTGCCAGCAGCCAAGACAGGGTGGCAGACCAAGAGACCCAGTACTTC
TRBJ1-1	-	TRBV11-2	-	CASSFSGGRRVTEAFF	TGTGCCAGCAGCTTCTCCGGGGGGCGCAGGGTCACTGAAGCTTTCTTT
TRBJ1-1	-	TRBV18	-	CASSPEGRNTEAFF	TGTGCCAGCTCACCAGAAGGGAGGAACACTGAAGCTTTCTTT
TRBJ2-3	-	TRBV7-9	-	CASSLGARDTQYF	TGTGCCAGCAGCTTGGGCGCTCGCGATACGCAGTATTTT
TRBJ2-1	TRBD1	TRBV6-4	-	CASSSGRGPVHEQFF	TGTGCCAGCAGTTCCGGCAGGGGGCCGGTCCATGAGCAGTTCTTC
TRBJ1-2	-	TRBV24-1	-	CATSDMRTVNYGYTF	TGTGCCACCAGTGATATGAGGACAGTCAACTATGGCTACACCTTC
TRBJ2-7	TRBD1	TRBV6-5	-	CASRDPGQGLYEQYF	TGTGCCAGCAGAGATCCGGGACAGGGTTTATACGAGCAGTACTTC
TRBJ1-5	-	TRBV12-3/TRBV12-4	-	CASSPSNQPQHF	TGTGCCAGCAGCCCGAGCAATCAGCCCCAGCATTTT
TRBJ2-1	-	TRBV12-3/TRBV12-4	-	CASSLAAGEQFF	TGTGCCAGCAGTTTAGCGGCGGGTGAGCAGTTCTTC
TRBJ2-4	-	TRBV3-1/TRBV3-2	-	CASSQTWTKVNIQYF	TGTGCCAGCAGCCAAACTTGGACTAAAGTGAACATTCAGTACTTC
TRBJ1-1	-	TRBV3-1/TRBV3-2	-	CASRASGTEAFF	TGTGCCAGCAGGGCGTCAGGCACTGAAGCTTTCTTT
TRBJ1-5	-	TRBV11-2	few	CASSLTAYSNQPQHF	TGTGCCAGCAGCTTGACAGCCTATAGCAATCAGCCCCAGCATTTT
TRBJ1-1	TRBD1	TRBV7-9	-	CASSLSGGRTEAFF	TGTGCCAGCAGCTTATCAGGGGGCAGGACTGAAGCTTTCTTT
TRBJ1-5	TRBD1	TRBV6-1	-	CASSVAGTVQPQHF	TGTGCCAGCAGTGTAGCAGGGACAGTTCAGCCCCAGCATTTT
TRBJ1-4	-	TRBV4-2	-	CASSQERGIGEKLFF	TGTGCCAGCAGCCAAGAGAGAGGGATTGGGGAAAAACTGTTTTTT
TRBJ1-6	TRBD1	TRBV5-4	-	CASSLGGTGLTPLHF	TGTGCCAGCAGCCTCGGTGGGACAGGGTTGACACCCCTCCACTTT